Each of the 20 T cell receptor beta chains below was sequenced from the same sample in a study of shared clonotypes between healthy human individuals. Profiling relied on immunoSEQ multiplex PCR, and the TCRdb table lists in-frame clones only, not all of them. In the table there are about 1 million clones, about 74% of which are singletons. Input material: memory CD4+ T cells sorted from blood. Subset noted: CD45RA-negative fraction. All receptors come from a man aged 18 to 30 in good health.

This clone occurred a few times. This sequence joins TRBV14 and TRBJ2-2; possibly TRBD1 for D (6 bases). V lost 4 bases to trimming and J lost 4 bases, with 16 bases between them. CDR1 is SGHDN, CDR2 FVKESK, per germline. The CDR3 is 16 residues long. The CDR3 is CASSLITTGGTGELFF. For the CDR3, the DNA is TGTGCCAGCAGCCTCATAACGACAGGAGGCACCGGGGAGCTGTTTTTT.

In the case of this clone: The same CDR3 also results from other DNA sequences found in this sample. This chain connects TRBV19 to TRBJ1-5, with D tentatively TRBD1 (6 bases). Between the trimmed V and J ends, which lost 8 bases and 4 bases, there was a span of 12 bases. Looked up from germline, CDR1 is LNHDA and CDR2 is SQIVND (reference sequence). CDR3 length: 13 residues. This chain's CDR3 is CASSPTGNQPQHF. CDR3 DNA: TGTGCCAGTTCGCCGACAGGTAATCAGCCCCAGCATTTT. The full variable domain, completed using reference TRBV19 and TRBJ1-5, is DGGITQSPKYLFRKEGQNVTLSCEQNLNHDAMYWYRQDPGQGLRLIYYSQIVNDFQKGDIAEGYSVSREKKESFPLTVTSAQKNPTAFYLCASSPTGNQPQHFGDGTRLSIL.

This clone was counted between two and nine times. The V call is TRBV5-8, the J call TRBJ2-5; 8 bases line up with TRBD2. The germline gives CDR1 SGHTS, CDR2 YDEGEE. This CDR3 contains 13 residues. Trimming took 4 bases from V and 11 from J; bases not matched to a gene: 10. CDR3 sequence reads: CASSLSGSREQYF. In nucleotides, the CDR3 is TGTGCCAGCAGCCTCAGCGGGAGCAGGGAGCAGTACTTC.

V gene TRBV2 combines with J gene TRBJ1-5; D ambiguous. The V gene's germline CDR1 is SNHLY and CDR2 FYNNEI. This CDR3 has 15 residues. Trimming cost V 5 bases and J 0 bases, with 11 bases left between them. CDR3 region: CASSMGRASNQPQHF. The CDR3 bases are TGTGCCAGCAGTATGGGCCGGGCTAGCAATCAGCCCCAGCATTTT.

V is TRBV28 and J is TRBJ2-7, with D possibly matching TRBD1 (6 bases). Between the trimmed V and J ends, which lost 6 bases and 0 bases, there was a span of 12 bases. This CDR3 comprises 14 residues. Germline V gene sequence: CDR1 MDHEN, CDR2 SYDVKM. The CDR3 bases are TGTGCCAGCAGCAAGGGGACACACTCCTACGAGCAGTACTTC. Translation gives CASSKGTHSYEQYF.

The V and J genes are TRBV7-8 and TRBJ2-5; D gene unclear. Germline V gene lookup returns CDR1 SGHVS and CDR2 FQNEAQ. The V end was cut by 1 base, the J end by 6 bases, with 9 bases between. The CDR3 is made up of 13 amino acids. In DNA, the CDR3 is TGTGCCAGCAGCTTAGGGCACGGGCAGACCCAGTACTTC. This gives the protein CASSLGHGQTQYF.

V usage is TRBV5-8 and J usage is TRBJ2-7; D is uncertain. V shed 7 bases and J shed 6 bases, with 8 bases lying between them. There are 10 residues in the CDR3. Germline CDR1 reads SGHTS; CDR2 reads YDEGEE. The CDR3 loop is CASGPPEQYF. The CDR3 nucleotides read TGTGCCAGCGGCCCCCCCGAGCAGTACTTC.

This chain uses TRBV15 with TRBJ1-1; 11 positions agree with TRBD1. Germline CDR1 and CDR2: LNHNV and YYDKDF (reference sequence). The CDR3 is made up of 18 amino acids. Germline trimming cut 1 base from V and 8 bases from J; bases unmatched to any gene: 15. CDR3 protein: CATSRGDRGVSGVREAFF. The CDR3 DNA reads as TGTGCCACCAGCAGAGGGGACAGGGGGGTGTCCGGTGTGAGGGAAGCTTTCTTT.

The chain links TRBV6-1 to TRBJ1-1; D call uncertain. The CDR3 has 14 amino acids. The germline V gene has CDR1 MNHNS and CDR2 SASEGT. Trimming cost V 0 bases and J 11 bases, with 16 bases left between them. The CDR3 nucleotides are TGTGCCAGCAGTGAAGCGTCTAGAGGAGGTACGGCTTTCTTT. This codes for CASSEASRGGTAFF.

This clone was found many times. The chain couples TRBV6-5 to TRBJ1-2; D is possibly TRBD1 (6 bases). The CDR3 loop spans 14 amino acids. CDR1 MNHEY and CDR2 SVGAGI come from the germline V gene. V gave up 7 bases and J gave up 3 bases, with 15 bases separating them. The chain's CDR3 is CASTTRGGDYGYTF. The DNA for the CDR3 is TGTGCCAGCACCACCAGGGGTGGAGACTATGGCTACACCTTC.

The V call is TRBV6-5, the J call TRBJ2-7; the match to TRBD1 covers 8 bases. Germline CDR1 is MNHEY and CDR2 is SVGAGI. The CDR3 runs to 15 residues. Losses at the gene ends were 6 bases for V and 0 bases for J; bases not matched to a gene: 7. Written as DNA, the CDR3 is TGTGCCAGCAGATCAGGACAGGGAGCCTCCTACGAGCAGTACTTC. Its protein product is CASRSGQGASYEQYF.

V is TRBV6-1 and J is TRBJ2-3, with D perhaps matching TRBD1 or TRBD2 (5 bases each). There are 15 residues in the CDR3. Germline CDR1 is MNHNS and CDR2 is SASEGT. V lost 5 bases, J lost 5 bases, and 17 bases lay in between. The CDR3 DNA reads TGTGCCAGCAGTCTGGGACCGAGGGCCGGAGATACGCAGTATTTT. Translating it yields CASSLGPRAGDTQYF.

The chain uses TRBV7-9 and TRBJ1-4, with D uncertain. This CDR3 spans 15 amino acids. CDR1 and CDR2 (germline): SEHNR, FQNEAQ (reference sequence). V lost 2 bases and J lost 0, with 7 bases in between. CDR3: CASSLFMTTNEKLFF. CDR3 nucleotide sequence: TGTGCCAGCAGCTTATTTATGACAACTAATGAAAAACTGTTTTTT.

The chain links TRBV30 to TRBJ2-7; 9 bases line up with TRBD1. The J segment lost 3 bases and the V segment lost 3 bases, leaving 3 bases of the junction unmatched. The CDR3 runs to 13 residues. Looked up from germline, CDR1 is GTSNPN and CDR2 is SVGIG (reference sequence). The CDR3 spells CAWSGTGYYEQYF. Here the CDR3 DNA reads TGTGCCTGGAGCGGGACAGGGTACTACGAGCAGTACTTC. The full variable domain, completed using reference TRBV30 and TRBJ2-7, is SQTIHQWPATLVQPVGSPLSLECTVEGTSNPNLYWYRQAAGRGLQLLFYSVGIGQISSEVPQNLSASRPQDRQFILSSKKLLLSDSGFYLCAWSGTGYYEQYFGPGTRLTVT.

DNA of the CDR3: TGTGCCAGCACCAAGGACAGGGCTACCTACAATGAGCAGTTCTTC. Its protein is CASTKDRATYNEQFF. This chain joins TRBV28 and TRBJ2-1; 8 positions agree with TRBD1. The CDR3 loop spans 15 amino acids. Germline CDR1 MDHEN, CDR2 SYDVKM. The ends lost 7 bases at V and 2 bases at J; junction bases unmatched: 7. The complete variable domain, with remaining parts taken from reference TRBV28 and TRBJ2-1, reads DVKVTQSSRYLVKRTGEKVFLECVQDMDHENMFWYRQDPGLGLRLIYFSYDVKMKEKGDIPEGYSVSREKKERFSLILESASTNQTSMYLCASTKDRATYNEQFFGPGTRLTVL.

The CDR3 region has the DNA TGCGCCAGCAGCCCCCACGACATTCAGTACTTC. As protein: CASSPHDIQYF. The genes are TRBV4-3 and TRBJ2-4; no clear D gene. V was shortened by 4 bases and J by 8 bases, with 6 bases between the two germline ends. The CDR3 totals 11 residues. The germline gives CDR1 LGHNA, CDR2 YSLEER.

The chain recombines TRBV5-5 with TRBJ1-2, with D perhaps TRBD1 (5 bases). CDR3 length: 13 residues. Germline-derived CDR1 and CDR2 are SGHKS and YYEKEE (reference sequence). V was shortened by 0 bases and J by 8 bases, with 11 bases between the two germline ends. The CDR3 protein is CASSLVQGTGYTF. The CDR3 bases are TGTGCCAGCAGCTTGGTCCAGGGAACGGGCTACACCTTC.

The V call is TRBV18, the J call TRBJ2-7, with 7 bases that match TRBD1. The junction had 7 bases not matched to a gene; V was cut back by 3 bases and J by 2 bases. Germline assignment: CDR1 KGHSH and CDR2 LQKENI. The CDR3 runs to 15 residues. CDR3 coding DNA: TGTGCCAGCTCACCGCGACAGGGATCCCCCTACGAGCAGTACTTC. Translation: CASSPRQGSPYEQYF. The full variable domain, in which reference TRBV18 and TRBJ2-7 provide the parts outside the CDR3, is NAGVMQNPRHLVRRRGQEARLRCSPMKGHSHVYWYRQLPEEGLKFMVYLQKENIIDESGMPKERFSAEFPKEGPSILRIQQVVRGDSAAYFCASSPRQGSPYEQYFGPGTRLTVT.

The rearrangement links TRBV30 to TRBJ2-3; D is possibly TRBD1 or TRBD2 (5 bases each). Germline V CDR1 and CDR2: GTSNPN, SVGIG (reference sequence). Trimming took off 5 bases at V and 6 bases at J, with 12 bases between the two ends. This CDR3 has 12 amino acids. Written as DNA, the CDR3 is TGTGCCTGGGGGAGATGGGGCGATACGCAGTATTTT. Translating it yields CAWGRWGDTQYF.

The chain has TRBV5-1 and TRBJ1-4; no clear D gene. Germline CDR1 reads SGHRS; CDR2 reads YFSETQ. Trimming cost V 7 bases and J 2 bases, with 18 bases left between them. This CDR3 spans 16 amino acids. The CDR3 reads CASDYARGKTNEKLFF. As DNA, the CDR3 is TGCGCCAGCGATTACGCCCGAGGGAAGACTAATGAAAAACTGTTTTTT. The whole variable domain, remainder taken from reference TRBV5-1 and TRBJ1-4, is KAGVTQTPRYLIKTRGQQVTLSCSPISGHRSVSWYQQTPGQGLQFLFEYFSETQRNKGNFPGRFSGRQFSNSRSEMNVSTLELGDSALYLCASDYARGKTNEKLFFGSGTQLSVL.